These T cell receptor beta chains were read from a single sample in a study of cytomegalovirus exposure and HLA in healthy donors. The data were produced by immunoSEQ multiplex PCR, yet TCRdb's version contains in-frame clones alone and is incomplete. The sample carries about 170,000 clones, roughly nine tenths recorded once. Sample: PBMCs. These receptors all come from a woman in her twenties or thirties in good health and CMV-seronegative. Each CDR3 is given with its conserved first and last residue. Fields, in order: clone size, J gene, CDR3 length, D gene, V gene, CDR3 DNA, CDR3 protein. A D gene is named only where the DNA matches it firmly. Size is omitted from some rows. Given values are once, few, many or a class for expanded clones.

size: once; J: TRBJ2-2; length: 15; D: .; V: TRBV9; DNA: TGTGCCAGCAGCCCTCTAATCTGGAGGGGCGGGGAGCTGTTTTTT; CDR3: CASSPLIWRGGELFF
size: .; J: TRBJ1-1; length: 15; D: TRBD1; V: TRBV6-5; DNA: TGTGCCAGCAGCCGGGACAGGGGGGAGTCGGCTGAAGCTTTCTTT; CDR3: CASSRDRGESAEAFF
size: .; J: TRBJ2-6; length: 17; D: .; V: TRBV4-3; DNA: TGCGCCAGCAGCCAAGAGTGGGACCACTCTGGGGCCAACGTCCTGACTTTC; CDR3: CASSQEWDHSGANVLTF
size: .; J: TRBJ1-1; length: 16; D: .; V: TRBV7-2; DNA: TGTGCCAGCAGCTTAGCGGCGGGGGCGATGAACACTGAAGCTTTCTTT; CDR3: CASSLAAGAMNTEAFF
size: .; J: TRBJ2-1; length: 14; D: TRBD2; V: TRBV5-1; DNA: TGCGCCAGCAGTCAAGCGGGGGGGAGGAATGAGCAGTTCTTC; CDR3: CASSQAGGRNEQFF
size: .; J: TRBJ1-1; length: 15; D: .; V: TRBV4-1; DNA: TGCGCCAGCAGCCCGATACCCCTCTCGAACACTGAAGCTTTCTTT; CDR3: CASSPIPLSNTEAFF
size: .; J: TRBJ2-5; length: 12; D: TRBD1; V: TRBV29-1; DNA: TGCAGCGCACTGACAGGGGGGGAGACCCAGTACTTC; CDR3: CSALTGGETQYF
size: .; J: TRBJ1-1; length: 15; D: .; V: TRBV2; DNA: TGTGCCAGCAGGGGGGGCCGGGGTAGGAACACTGAAGCTTTCTTT; CDR3: CASRGGRGRNTEAFF
size: .; J: TRBJ1-1; length: 15; D: .; V: TRBV10-3; DNA: TGTGCCATCAGTGAGTCTCATCAGACTAACACTGAAGCTTTCTTT; CDR3: CAISESHQTNTEAFF
size: .; J: TRBJ1-2; length: 17; D: .; V: TRBV5-5; DNA: TGTGCCAGCAGCTTTAACAACCAACCGGGAAAGGTCTATGGCTACACCTTC; CDR3: CASSFNNQPGKVYGYTF
size: .; J: TRBJ2-7; length: 15; D: .; V: TRBV15; DNA: TGTGCCACCAGCAGAGAACAGGGACCTCTCTACGAGCAGTACTTC; CDR3: CATSREQGPLYEQYF
size: .; J: TRBJ1-5; length: 13; D: .; V: TRBV27; DNA: TGTGCCAGCAGTTTAAGTAGCAATCAGCCCCAGCATTTT; CDR3: CASSLSSNQPQHF
size: once; J: TRBJ2-7; length: 14; D: TRBD1; V: TRBV7-2; DNA: TGTGCCAGCAGCTTAGCGGAGACAGGGGGCGAGCAGTACTTC; CDR3: CASSLAETGGEQYF
size: .; J: TRBJ1-1; length: 13; D: .; V: TRBV15; DNA: TGTGCCACCAGCAGAGGACGGAACACTGAAGCTTTCTTT; CDR3: CATSRGRNTEAFF
size: .; J: TRBJ2-7; length: 15; D: .; V: TRBV6-6; DNA: TGTGCCAGCAGTACTACAGCACTCGCTGCGCACGAGCAGTACTTC; CDR3: CASSTTALAAHEQYF
size: .; J: TRBJ2-1; length: 12; D: .; V: TRBV11-2; DNA: TGTGCCAGCAGCTTAACCCGGCTAGAGCAGTTCTTC; CDR3: CASSLTRLEQFF
size: .; J: TRBJ1-2; length: 11; D: .; V: TRBV20-1; DNA: TGCAGTGCTAGAGATGGAAATGGCTACACCTTC; CDR3: CSARDGNGYTF
size: once; J: TRBJ1-2; length: 14; D: .; V: TRBV19; DNA: TGTGCCAGTAGGACATCTTGGAGCCCCTATGGCTACACCTTC; CDR3: CASRTSWSPYGYTF
size: .; J: TRBJ2-7; length: 15; D: .; V: TRBV4-3; DNA: TGCGCCAGCAGCCAAGGACAGGTGGGACCCTACGAGCAGTACTTC; CDR3: CASSQGQVGPYEQYF
size: .; J: TRBJ2-6; length: 21; D: TRBD2; V: TRBV5-1; DNA: TGCGCCAGCAGCTCCAGCGGACTAGCGGGAGGCCGAAGCTCTGGGGCCAACGTCCTGACTTTC; CDR3: CASSSSGLAGGRSSGANVLTF
size: .; J: TRBJ2-3; length: 14; D: .; V: TRBV14; DNA: TGTGCCAGCAGCCGATCACACAGGGTAGATACGCAGTATTTT; CDR3: CASSRSHRVDTQYF
size: .; J: TRBJ1-1; length: 13; D: TRBD1; V: TRBV25-1; DNA: TGTGCCAGCAGGGGACAGGGGAACACTGAAGCTTTCTTT; CDR3: CASRGQGNTEAFF
size: .; J: TRBJ1-5; length: 15; D: .; V: TRBV6-5; DNA: TGTGCCAGCAGTTACCTGGGCCTAGGCAATCAGCCCCAGCATTTT; CDR3: CASSYLGLGNQPQHF
size: .; J: TRBJ1-4; length: 15; D: TRBD1; V: TRBV27; DNA: TGTGCCAGCAGTTTGGGGACAGGGGAAAATGAAAAACTGTTTTTT; CDR3: CASSLGTGENEKLFF
size: .; J: TRBJ2-7; length: 14; D: .; V: TRBV13; DNA: TGTGCCAGCAGCTTAGGTTCCACGGAGCACGAGCAGTACTTC; CDR3: CASSLGSTEHEQYF
size: .; J: TRBJ2-7; length: 14; D: TRBD2; V: TRBV7-6; DNA: TGTGCCAGCAGCGGACTAGCGGGGGCCTACGAGCAGTACTTC; CDR3: CASSGLAGAYEQYF
size: .; J: TRBJ2-1; length: 14; D: .; V: TRBV7-9; DNA: TGTGCCAGCAGTGACAGACTACTTTACAATGAGCAGTTCTTC; CDR3: CASSDRLLYNEQFF
size: once; J: TRBJ1-5; length: 17; D: .; V: TRBV4-1; DNA: TGCGCCAGCAGCCAGGAGACAGGCCCGGAGCAGTTCAGGCCCCAGCATTTT; CDR3: CASSQETGPEQFRPQHF
size: .; J: TRBJ2-7; length: 17; D: TRBD2; V: TRBV27; DNA: TGTGCCAGCAGCAAAATGGGGGGGCGGGAGGGCCCCTACGAGCAGTACTTC; CDR3: CASSKMGGREGPYEQYF
size: few; J: TRBJ1-5; length: 13; D: TRBD1; V: TRBV19; DNA: TGTGCCAGTACCCCAGGGGGCCGCCAGCCCCAGCATTTT; CDR3: CASTPGGRQPQHF
size: .; J: TRBJ2-7; length: 15; D: TRBD2; V: TRBV4-3; DNA: TGCGCCAGCAGCCAGTTTAGCGGGGCGACCTACGAGCAGTACTTC; CDR3: CASSQFSGATYEQYF
size: .; J: TRBJ2-7; length: 15; D: TRBD1; V: TRBV2; DNA: TGTGCCAGCAGTGGACGACAGGGTAGCTCCTACGAGCAGTACTTC; CDR3: CASSGRQGSSYEQYF
size: .; J: TRBJ2-1; length: 11; D: .; V: TRBV7-9; DNA: TGTGCCAGCAGCTTAAGTAATGAGCAGTTCTTC; CDR3: CASSLSNEQFF
size: .; J: TRBJ1-6; length: 15; D: TRBD1; V: TRBV7-9; DNA: TGTGCCAGCAGCCCAGACAGGGCGGGTAATTCACCCCTCCACTTT; CDR3: CASSPDRAGNSPLHF
size: .; J: TRBJ1-1; length: 11; D: .; V: TRBV20-1; DNA: TGCAGTGCCCGGGGGGGCACTGAAGCTTTCTTT; CDR3: CSARGGTEAFF
size: .; J: TRBJ2-1; length: 13; D: TRBD1; V: TRBV6-5; DNA: TGTGCCAGCAGTTACTCAGGTGGGACAGATCAGTTCTTC; CDR3: CASSYSGGTDQFF
size: once; J: TRBJ2-5; length: 15; D: TRBD2; V: TRBV29-1; DNA: TGCAGCGCCCTACCCCCGGGGGGGCTATGGGAGACCCAGTACTTC; CDR3: CSALPPGGLWETQYF
size: .; J: TRBJ2-7; length: 12; D: .; V: TRBV7-9; DNA: TGTGCCAGCAGGTCTGCAGACTACGAGCAGTACTTC; CDR3: CASRSADYEQYF
size: .; J: TRBJ2-5; length: 14; D: .; V: TRBV7-2; DNA: TGTGCCAGCAGCTTAGATGTAGGTGGACGGACCCAGTACTTC; CDR3: CASSLDVGGRTQYF
size: .; J: TRBJ2-7; length: 15; D: TRBD2; V: TRBV28; DNA: TGTGCCAGCAGCAAGACTAGCGGGGGAGTAAGAGAGCAGTACTTC; CDR3: CASSKTSGGVREQYF
size: .; J: TRBJ2-7; length: 15; D: .; V: TRBV4-1; DNA: TGCGCCAGCAGCCAAGTGTCAGGAGTCACCTACGAGCAGTACTTC; CDR3: CASSQVSGVTYEQYF
size: .; J: TRBJ1-1; length: 14; D: .; V: TRBV6-6; DNA: TGTGCCAGCACCCCCGGTGATCGCGCCACTGAAGCTTTCTTT; CDR3: CASTPGDRATEAFF
size: .; J: TRBJ2-2; length: 16; D: TRBD2; V: TRBV11-1; DNA: TGTGCCAGCAGCTTAGGGCGGGAGGGCGACACCGGGGAGCTGTTTTTT; CDR3: CASSLGREGDTGELFF
size: .; J: TRBJ2-7; length: 14; D: TRBD1; V: TRBV9; DNA: TGTGCCAGCAGCCCGGTGGGACAGGGCTACGAGCAGTACTTC; CDR3: CASSPVGQGYEQYF
size: .; J: TRBJ1-2; length: 15; D: .; V: TRBV4-3; DNA: TGCGCCAGCAGCCAAGTCTGGGGGGGCAGCTATGGCTACACCTTC; CDR3: CASSQVWGGSYGYTF
size: .; J: TRBJ2-4; length: 13; D: .; V: TRBV5-1; DNA: TGCGCCAGCGGGGTCGGAGGGCAAAACATTCAGTACTTC; CDR3: CASGVGGQNIQYF
size: .; J: TRBJ2-3; length: 14; D: .; V: TRBV9; DNA: TGTGCCAGCAGCGGTGACAGGTCTCAAGATACGCAGTATTTT; CDR3: CASSGDRSQDTQYF
size: .; J: TRBJ1-1; length: 15; D: .; V: TRBV29-1; DNA: TGCAGCGTCCTACCTCCCGGGACCAAGAACACTGAAGCTTTCTTT; CDR3: CSVLPPGTKNTEAFF
size: few; J: TRBJ1-2; length: 13; D: .; V: TRBV5-1; DNA: TGCGCCAGTACACCAGGGCAGGGAAAGGGCTACACCTTC; CDR3: CASTPGQGKGYTF
size: .; J: TRBJ2-3; length: 16; D: TRBD1; V: TRBV7-6; DNA: TGTGCCAGCAGCCCCCTGACAGGGGCTAGCACAGATACGCAGTATTTT; CDR3: CASSPLTGASTDTQYF
size: .; J: TRBJ2-1; length: 15; D: .; V: TRBV27; DNA: TGTGCCAGCAGTGAACACCGGGCCACAAACAATGAGCAGTTCTTC; CDR3: CASSEHRATNNEQFF